Listed below are T cell receptor beta chains from one sample, sequenced in a study of cytomegalovirus exposure and HLA in healthy donors. Using immunoSEQ multiplex PCR, the repertoire was profiled, and TCRdb retains in-frame clones only, with some absent. Here the sample spans roughly 170,000 clones, about 77% being singletons. Specimen: PBMCs. The receptors were sampled from a young man in good health and CMV-seronegative. The CDR3 runs from the conserved cysteine through the conserved F or W. Fields, in order: D gene, J gene, V gene, clone size, CDR3 DNA, CDR3 protein. D genes are given only for firm matches. The size entry is marked missing in some rows and otherwise reads once, few, many or a size class.

TRBD1,TRBJ1-4,TRBV4-1,.,TGCGCCAGCAGTGATACCGGGACAGGGTCCCCTAATGAAAAACTGTTTTTT,CASSDTGTGSPNEKLFF
TRBD1,TRBJ1-4,TRBV30,once,TGTGCCGCCTCCACAGGGGTAACTAATGAAAAACTGTTTTTT,CAASTGVTNEKLFF
.,TRBJ2-3,TRBV19,.,TGTGCCAGTAGTTGGATGACTCGCACAGATACGCAGTATTTT,CASSWMTRTDTQYF
TRBD2,TRBJ2-1,TRBV7-6,.,TGTGCCAGCAGCTTACGACTAGCGGGGGGGGCGGGTTACAATGAGCAGTTCTTC,CASSLRLAGGAGYNEQFF
.,TRBJ2-4,TRBV28,.,TGTGCCAGCAGTTCCTACTCCCTAGCCAAAAACATTCAGTACTTC,CASSSYSLAKNIQYF
.,TRBJ2-3,TRBV7-9,few,TGTGCCAGCAGCTTAGCGACAGGCCGAGGGACCACAGATACGCAGTATTTT,CASSLATGRGTTDTQYF
TRBD2,TRBJ2-1,TRBV19,once,TGTGCCAGTAGCCTCCCCTACGGGAGGGCCCACAATGAGCAGTTCTTC,CASSLPYGRAHNEQFF
TRBD2,TRBJ2-7,TRBV5-4,.,TGTGCCAGCAGCTTGCTCGCAGGGACTAGCTCCTACGAGCAGTACTTC,CASSLLAGTSSYEQYF
.,TRBJ2-1,TRBV9,.,TGTGCCAGCAGCCCCCAATCTAGGGGCCTCCTGGAGCAGTTCTTC,CASSPQSRGLLEQFF
TRBD1,TRBJ2-7,TRBV4-1,.,TGCGCCAGCAGCCAAGCACAAACAGGGGTCCACTACGAGCAGTACTTC,CASSQAQTGVHYEQYF
.,TRBJ2-5,TRBV4-3,.,TGCGCCAGCAGCCAAGCGACTTCAGAGACCCAGTACTTC,CASSQATSETQYF
TRBD2,TRBJ2-2,TRBV9,.,TGTGCCAGCAGCGTAGTGACAGCGGGGGCCGTCGGGGAGCTGTTTTTT,CASSVVTAGAVGELFF
.,TRBJ2-7,TRBV4-1,.,TGCGCCAGCAGCCCGGACACAGGGCTCTACGAGCAGTACTTC,CASSPDTGLYEQYF
TRBD1,TRBJ2-2,TRBV28,.,TGTGCCAGCAGTTCCTCCGGGACAGGTGGTACCGGGGAGCTGTTTTTT,CASSSSGTGGTGELFF
TRBD2,TRBJ2-7,TRBV7-2,.,TGTGCCAGCAGCCCCTCCCCTAGCGGGGGGGTCTACGAGCAGTACTTC,CASSPSPSGGVYEQYF
.,TRBJ1-3,TRBV19,.,TGTGCCAGTACCCGACAGCTCTCTGGAAACACCATATATTTT,CASTRQLSGNTIYF
TRBD1,TRBJ2-5,TRBV30,once,TGTGCCTGGAGCACGACAGGGGATGAGCAGTACTTC,CAWSTTGDEQYF
.,TRBJ2-6,TRBV7-9,.,TGTGCCAGCAGCTTAGCTTATGGGGCCAACGTCCTGACTTTC,CASSLAYGANVLTF
TRBD1,TRBJ2-5,TRBV5-4,.,TGTGCCAGCAGCCGGGACAGCCAAGGGATCCAGTACTTC,CASSRDSQGIQYF
TRBD2,TRBJ2-7,TRBV7-9,.,TGTGCCAGCAGCTTAGCTCTGACTAGCGGCTACGAGCAGTACTTC,CASSLALTSGYEQYF
TRBD1,TRBJ2-5,TRBV25-1,.,TGTGCCAGCAGTGCCTGGGGACAGGGAGATGCAGAGACCCAGTACTTC,CASSAWGQGDAETQYF
TRBD2,TRBJ2-5,TRBV5-6,.,TGTGCCAGCAGCTTGTCCGGGGGGGAGACCCAGTACTTC,CASSLSGGETQYF
.,TRBJ2-2,TRBV2,.,TGTGCCAGCAGGGAAACGGGACACTTGAACACCGGGGAGCTGTTTTTT,CASRETGHLNTGELFF
TRBD2,TRBJ2-3,TRBV9,.,TGTGCCAGCAGCGTAAGGACTAGCGGGGGAGTGGATACGCAGTATTTT,CASSVRTSGGVDTQYF
.,TRBJ2-1,TRBV5-1,.,TGCGCCAGCAGCTGGGGCCTTTGGGATGAGCAGTTCTTC,CASSWGLWDEQFF
TRBD2,TRBJ2-2,TRBV10-3,.,TGTGCCATCAGTGATACTAGCGGGAGGGCCGGGACCGGGGAGCTGTTTTTT,CAISDTSGRAGTGELFF
TRBD1,TRBJ2-7,TRBV10-2,.,TGCGCCAGCCGACCTGGACAGGGGGCCTCCTACGAGCAGTACTTC,CASRPGQGASYEQYF
TRBD1,TRBJ1-5,TRBV19,.,TGTGCCAGTAGTATTGGGGCAGGGGGTATAAATCAGCCCCAGCATTTT,CASSIGAGGINQPQHF
TRBD1,TRBJ1-2,TRBV7-2,.,TGTGCCAGCAGCTTGTCACAGGGGATTAACTATGGCTACACCTTC,CASSLSQGINYGYTF
.,TRBJ2-1,TRBV28,.,TGTGCCACCTCTTTCGAGGAACGGCAGTTCTTC,CATSFEERQFF
TRBD1,TRBJ1-1,TRBV4-3,once,TGCGCCAGCAGCCAGGCAAAGACAGGGCTCAAAGCTTTCTTT,CASSQAKTGLKAFF
.,TRBJ2-7,TRBV7-9,.,TGTGCCAGCAGGACAGGGAGGTCCGGTCGGTTCGAGCAGTACTTC,CASRTGRSGRFEQYF
TRBD1,TRBJ2-1,TRBV6-5,.,TGTGCCAGCAGCCCGGACAGGGCATACAATGAGCAGTTCTTC,CASSPDRAYNEQFF
.,TRBJ1-2,TRBV14,.,TGTGCCAGCAGCCAAGGCTCGCACATCAGGGAAGTCAACTATGGCTACACCTTC,CASSQGSHIREVNYGYTF
TRBD2,TRBJ2-3,TRBV27,.,TGTGCCAGCAGTTTATCGAGGCTAGCGGGGACAGATACGCAGTATTTT,CASSLSRLAGTDTQYF
.,TRBJ2-7,TRBV28,.,TGTGCCAGCAGTTCCCCAGGCGGGGCTCAGAACTACGAGCAGTACTTC,CASSSPGGAQNYEQYF
.,TRBJ2-4,TRBV28,.,TGTGCCAGCACCACCACCGCGGGGACCAAAAACATTCAGTACTTC,CASTTTAGTKNIQYF
.,TRBJ1-4,TRBV5-6,few,TGTGCCAGCAGCACTCCATCCCAAACTAATGAAAAACTGTTTTTT,CASSTPSQTNEKLFF
TRBD1,TRBJ1-2,TRBV4-1,.,TGCGCCAGCAGTACAGGGGTCAGCTATGGCTACACCTTC,CASSTGVSYGYTF
TRBD1,TRBJ1-1,TRBV7-3,.,TGTGCCAGCAGCTTAACGGACAGGATGAACACTGAAGCTTTCTTT,CASSLTDRMNTEAFF
TRBD1,TRBJ2-5,TRBV5-1,.,TGCGCCAGCAGGCTGCTCGGACAGGGGGAAGAGACCCAGTACTTC,CASRLLGQGEETQYF
TRBD1,TRBJ2-7,TRBV28,.,TGTGCCAGCAGTCCAGGGGACAGGGAGGTTGATGAGCAGTACTTC,CASSPGDREVDEQYF
TRBD2,TRBJ2-3,TRBV30,.,TGTGCCTGGTTCCGCGGGGGGGGCACAGATACGCAGTATTTT,CAWFRGGGTDTQYF
TRBD2,TRBJ2-5,TRBV5-1,.,TGCGCCAGCAGCTTTTCAAGCGGGAGAGCAGAGACCCAGTACTTC,CASSFSSGRAETQYF
TRBD1,TRBJ1-5,TRBV19,.,TGTGCCAGTAGAGGCTTGGAGGGGGCTTTTCGCAATCAGCCCCAGCATTTT,CASRGLEGAFRNQPQHF